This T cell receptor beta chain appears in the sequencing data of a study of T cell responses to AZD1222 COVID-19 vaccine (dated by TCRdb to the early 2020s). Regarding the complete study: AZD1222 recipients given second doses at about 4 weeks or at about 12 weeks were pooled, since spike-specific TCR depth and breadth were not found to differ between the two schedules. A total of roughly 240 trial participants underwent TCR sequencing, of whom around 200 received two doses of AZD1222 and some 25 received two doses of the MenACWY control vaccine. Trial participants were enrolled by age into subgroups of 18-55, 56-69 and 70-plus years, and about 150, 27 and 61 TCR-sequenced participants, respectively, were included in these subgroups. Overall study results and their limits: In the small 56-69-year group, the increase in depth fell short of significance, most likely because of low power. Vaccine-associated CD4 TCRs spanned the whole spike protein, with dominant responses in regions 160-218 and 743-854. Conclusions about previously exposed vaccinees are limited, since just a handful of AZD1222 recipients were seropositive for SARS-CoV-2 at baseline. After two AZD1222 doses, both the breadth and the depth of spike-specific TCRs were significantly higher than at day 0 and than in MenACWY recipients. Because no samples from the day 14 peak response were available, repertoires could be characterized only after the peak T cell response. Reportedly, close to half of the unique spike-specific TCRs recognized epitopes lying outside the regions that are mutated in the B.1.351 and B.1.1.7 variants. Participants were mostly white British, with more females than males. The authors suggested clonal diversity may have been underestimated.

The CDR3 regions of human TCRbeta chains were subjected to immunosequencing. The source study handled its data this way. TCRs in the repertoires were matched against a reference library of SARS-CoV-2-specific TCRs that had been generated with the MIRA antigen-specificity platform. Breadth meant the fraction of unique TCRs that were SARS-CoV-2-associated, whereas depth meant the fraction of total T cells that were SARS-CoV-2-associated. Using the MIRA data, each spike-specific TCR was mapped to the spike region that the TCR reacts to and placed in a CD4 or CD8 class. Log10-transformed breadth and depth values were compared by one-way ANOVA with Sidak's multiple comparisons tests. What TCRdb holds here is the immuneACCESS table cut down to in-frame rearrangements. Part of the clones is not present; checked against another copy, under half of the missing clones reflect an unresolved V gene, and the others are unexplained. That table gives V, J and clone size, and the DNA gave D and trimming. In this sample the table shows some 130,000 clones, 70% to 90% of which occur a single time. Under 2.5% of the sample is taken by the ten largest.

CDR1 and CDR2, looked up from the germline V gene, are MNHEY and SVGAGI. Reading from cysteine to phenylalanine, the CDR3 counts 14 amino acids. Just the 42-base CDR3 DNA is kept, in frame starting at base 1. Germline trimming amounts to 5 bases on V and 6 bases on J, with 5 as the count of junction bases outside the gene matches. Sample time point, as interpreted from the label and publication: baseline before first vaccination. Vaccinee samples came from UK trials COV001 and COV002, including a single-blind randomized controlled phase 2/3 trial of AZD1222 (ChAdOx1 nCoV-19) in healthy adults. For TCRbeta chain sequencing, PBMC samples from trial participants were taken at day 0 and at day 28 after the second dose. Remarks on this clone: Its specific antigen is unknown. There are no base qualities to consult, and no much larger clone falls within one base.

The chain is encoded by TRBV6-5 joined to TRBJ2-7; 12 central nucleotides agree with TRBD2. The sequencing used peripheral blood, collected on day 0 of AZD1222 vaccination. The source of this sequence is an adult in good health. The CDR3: CASSRLAGAREQYF. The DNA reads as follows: TGTGCCAGCAGTCGACTAGCGGGAGCTCGCGAGCAGTACTTC.